This note documents a single TCR beta chain sequence. V shed 0 bases, J shed 4 bases, and the junction held 0 bases outside the gene matches. Germline V gene sequence: CDR1 SGHRS, CDR2 YFSETQ. The CDR3 has 14 residues. These data come from a study of blood T cell repertoires in COVID-19. As for the study in general: The samples span acute and convalescent COVID-19 from the United States, Italy and Spain. T cells, B-cell-depleted T cells, or PBMCs supplied cDNA or gDNA.

Original processing methods: It was from reference gene primer amplification that nucleated cell counts were estimated. The assay was immunoSEQ multiplex PCR, and TCRdb's table has in-frame clones only and misses some. That table is the source of V, J and clone size, and D and trimming were worked out from the DNA. This repertoire shows under 250,000 clones, approximately 86% found once; its top ten account for around 1.6%. The receptor comes from a woman aged 55-69 years who had recovered from COVID-19. This sequence joins TRBV5-1 and TRBJ2-3; TRBD1 agrees at 9 bases. Sequenced: peripheral blood. As DNA, the CDR3 is TGCGCCAGCAGCTTGGGACAGGGGGCAGATACGCAGTATTTT. Translation: CASSLGQGADTQYF.